These 21 T cell receptor beta chains were sequenced from one sample in a study of blood T cell repertoires in COVID-19. TCRdb keeps only in-frame clones here, not all; method: immunoSEQ multiplex PCR. The data show 350,000 to 450,000 clones, with more than 75% seen just once and about 3% held by the top ten. Sequences were obtained from peripheral blood. The receptors derive from a human donor in a cohort sampled during active COVID-19.

The chain couples TRBV7-9 to TRBJ1-3, with D tentatively TRBD1 (5 bases). The V gene lost 5 bases and the J gene lost 11 bases, with 13 bases spanning the gap. Germline V gene sequence: CDR1 SEHNR, CDR2 FQNEAQ (reference sequence). The length of the CDR3 is 12 residues. The CDR3 sequence: CASSAQGYSIYF. The CDR3 coding sequence is TGTGCCAGCAGCGCCCAGGGTTATTCCATATATTTT. The full variable domain, with the rest looked up from reference TRBV7-9 and TRBJ1-3, is DTGVSQNPRHKITKRGQNVTFRCDPISEHNRLYWYRQTLGQGPEFLTYFQNEAQLEKSRLLSDRFSAERPKGSFSTLEIQRTEQGDSAMYLCASSAQGYSIYFGEGSWLTVV.

This clone was seen only once. The rearrangement links TRBV24-1 to TRBJ1-5; D unclear. This CDR3 comprises 14 residues. Germline loops: CDR1 KGHDR, CDR2 SFDVKD. V lost 5 bases, J lost 2 bases, and 9 bases lay in between. Here the CDR3 reads CATSAGYGNQPQHF. The CDR3 nucleotides read TGTGCCACCAGTGCCGGTTACGGCAATCAGCCCCAGCATTTT.

The rearrangement links TRBV28 to TRBJ2-1; 7 bases agree with TRBD2. Germline values: CDR1 MDHEN, CDR2 SYDVKM. The CDR3 totals 18 residues. Germline trimming cut 7 bases from V and 4 bases from J; bases unmatched to any gene: 19. The CDR3 loop is CASTSTSGTRSPYNEQFF. DNA of the CDR3: TGTGCCAGCACCTCCACCAGCGGGACTCGGTCCCCTTACAATGAGCAGTTCTTC.

CDR3 residues: CASSLGLEEKLFF. CDR3 DNA sequence: TGTGCCAGCAGTCTAGGACTAGAGGAAAAACTGTTTTTT. V is TRBV2 and J is TRBJ1-4; unclear D gene. The germline gives CDR1 SNHLY, CDR2 FYNNEI. V lost 5 bases and J lost 8, with 12 bases in between. The CDR3 is made up of 13 amino acids.

The J gene is TRBJ1-2, the V gene TRBV2, with D possibly TRBD1 on 6 matching bases. The CDR3 totals 18 residues. The V end was cut by 0 bases, the J end by 4 bases, with 21 bases between. Germline CDR1 is SNHLY and CDR2 is FYNNEI. CDR3 protein: CASSEAVTRTVKGYGYTF. The CDR3 DNA is TGTGCCAGCAGTGAAGCTGTCACTAGGACAGTAAAAGGCTATGGCTACACCTTC.

The chain joins TRBV30 to TRBJ1-3, with TRBD1 matching over 9 bases. This CDR3 region has 14 residues. Germline assignment: CDR1 GTSNPN and CDR2 SVGIG (reference sequence). V lost 6 bases and J lost 6; bases outside the gene matches: 9. The CDR3 nucleotides are TGTGCCTGCCACGGAGGGACAGGGACAAACACCATATATTTT. Translation: CACHGGTGTNTIYF.

The chain recombines TRBV5-1 with TRBJ2-3; 7 bases agree with TRBD2. The germline V gene has CDR1 SGHRS and CDR2 YFSETQ. The J segment lost 1 base and the V segment lost 0 bases, leaving 5 bases of the junction unmatched. The CDR3 runs 16 residues. CDR3 sequence (DNA): TGCGCCAGCAGCTTGGAGGGCCTAGCGGGCACAGATACGCAGTATTTT. It translates to CASSLEGLAGTDTQYF.

The chain combines TRBV7-2 with TRBJ2-5; 7 bases fit TRBD2. V gave up 2 bases and J gave up 2 bases; unmatched junction bases: 5. The germline V gene encodes CDR1 SGHTA and CDR2 FQGNSA. This CDR3 spans 15 amino acids. CDR3 protein: CASSLSAGVQETQYF. CDR3 DNA sequence: TGTGCCAGCAGCTTATCGGCGGGGGTACAAGAGACCCAGTACTTC.

The chain uses TRBV10-2 and TRBJ2-7; TRBD1 agrees at 11 bases. Germline V gene lookup returns CDR1 WSHSY and CDR2 SAAADI. This CDR3 is 14 amino acids long. J gave up 5 bases and V 7 bases, and 7 bases lay outside the gene matches. The CDR3 coding sequence is TGCGCCAGCACCCTACCGGGACAGGGGGACGAGCAGTACTTC. Its protein is CASTLPGQGDEQYF.

The chain is built from TRBV4-1 and TRBJ2-5, with TRBD2 matching 8 bases. Germline V CDR1 and CDR2: MGHRA, YSYEKL. There are 15 residues in the CDR3. V lost 1 base to trimming and J lost 2 bases; unmatched junction nucleotides: 3. The CDR3 DNA reads TGCGCCAGCAGCCAAGGACTAGCGTTTCAAGAGACCCAGTACTTC. Its translation is CASSQGLAFQETQYF.

The J gene is TRBJ2-3, the V gene TRBV6-2 or TRBV6-3; D possibly corresponds to TRBD1 (6 bases). V was pared by 5 bases and J by 8 bases, with 17 bases between. The CDR3 has 14 amino acids. CDR1 is MNHEY and CDR2 is SVGEGT in the germline V gene. CDR3 in amino acids: CASSSVLGAGTQYF. In DNA form, the CDR3 reads TGTGCCAGCAGTAGTGTGTTGGGGGCCGGTACGCAGTATTTT.

This clone was seen once. The rearrangement joins TRBV20-1 to TRBJ2-5, with 7 bases that match TRBD2. The CDR3 contains 16 residues. The ends lost 4 bases at V and 4 bases at J; junction bases unmatched: 15. Germline CDR1 reads DFQATT; CDR2 reads SNEGSKA (reference sequence). CDR3: CSAIDLAEVVSETQYF. CDR3 nucleotides: TGCAGTGCTATTGACCTAGCGGAGGTCGTGTCAGAGACCCAGTACTTC.

V usage is TRBV2 and J usage is TRBJ2-5; 10 bases agree with TRBD2. This CDR3 has 16 amino acids. The germline V gene has CDR1 SNHLY and CDR2 FYNNEI. The trim removed 4 bases at V and 3 bases at J, leaving 8 bases unmatched. CDR3 protein: CASSGILAGPKETQYF. For the CDR3, the DNA is TGTGCCAGCAGTGGTATACTAGCGGGACCTAAAGAGACCCAGTACTTC.

V is TRBV19 and J is TRBJ2-2; 9 positions match TRBD1. The germline CDR1 and CDR2 sequences are LNHDA and SQIVND (reference sequence). This CDR3 is built from 17 residues. V was clipped by 7 bases and J by 5 bases; unmatched bases: 14. The CDR3 bases are TGTGCCAGTACCGGTCCGGGACAGGGTGTTAAGACCGGGGAGCTGTTTTTT. Translated, it gives CASTGPGQGVKTGELFF.

The gene calls are TRBV18 and TRBJ2-5, with 9 bases lining up with TRBD1. The CDR3 has 14 residues. V lost 3 bases, J lost 7 bases, and 6 bases stayed unmatched. From germline, CDR1 is KGHSH and CDR2 LQKENI. The chain's CDR3 is CASSPGDRVRTQYF. CDR3 DNA sequence: TGTGCCAGCTCACCCGGGGACAGGGTCCGGACCCAGTACTTC.

The rearrangement uses TRBV6-2 or TRBV6-3 and TRBJ1-5; D gene ambiguous. Per germline, CDR1 MNHEY and CDR2 SVGEGT. This CDR3 comprises 17 residues. The V and J ends lost 3 bases and 0 bases respectively, with 15 bases between them. The CDR3 coding sequence is TGTGCCAGCAGTTATAGAGTGGCAGGAGGTAGCAATCAGCCCCAGCATTTT. Translating gives CASSYRVAGGSNQPQHF.

The chain is built from TRBV2 and TRBJ2-7, with D possibly matching TRBD2 (5 bases). This CDR3 spans 13 amino acids. Germline lookup yields CDR1 SNHLY and CDR2 FYNNEI. Trimming cost V 7 bases and J 7 bases, with 17 bases left between them. The CDR3 sequence is CASTPSRYIEQYF. CDR3 nucleotides: TGTGCCAGCACGCCTAGCAGATATATTGAGCAGTACTTC. Filled out from reference TRBV2 and TRBJ2-7, the complete variable domain reads EPEVTQTPSHQVTQMGQEVILRCVPISNHLYFYWYRQILGQKVEFLVSFYNNEISEKSEIFDDQFSVERPDGSNFTLKIRSTKLEDSAMYFCASTPSRYIEQYFGPGTRLTVT.

This chain links TRBV5-1 with TRBJ2-5, with 12 bases that match TRBD2. After removal of 1 base from V and 3 bases from J, the junction contained 7 bases not matched to a gene. Germline CDR1 and CDR2: SGHRS and YFSETQ. This CDR3 region has 17 residues. The DNA for the CDR3 is TGCGCCAGCAGCTTGCTGACTAGCGGGAGAGGAGAAGAGACCCAGTACTTC. It codes for CASSLLTSGRGEETQYF.

The V gene is TRBV5-1, the J gene TRBJ2-7; 7 bases match TRBD1. The J segment lost 2 bases and the V segment lost 2 bases, leaving 10 bases of the junction unmatched. CDR1 and CDR2 (germline): SGHRS, YFSETQ. CDR3 length: 16 residues. The CDR3 spells CASSLEGAAQAYEQYF. The DNA for the CDR3 is TGCGCCAGCAGCTTAGAGGGGGCGGCCCAAGCCTACGAGCAGTACTTC.

This chain links TRBV5-1 with TRBJ2-1, with 8 bases identical to TRBD2. CDR1 is SGHRS and CDR2 is YFSETQ in the germline V gene. J was trimmed by 10 bases and V by 0 bases; bases with no gene match: 12. This CDR3 spans 16 amino acids. The CDR3 nucleotides read TGCGCCAGCAGCTTGGCTGCGGGAGGCTTGTACAGGGAGCAGTTCTTC. Translation: CASSLAAGGLYREQFF.

The rearrangement uses TRBV18 and TRBJ2-7; D might be TRBD1 (6 bases). CDR3 length: 14 residues. Germline V CDR1 and CDR2: KGHSH, LQKENI. With 6 bases removed from V and 5 bases from J, the gap between germline ends came to 17 bases. The DNA for the CDR3 is TGTGCCAGCTCCCTACATGGGGGCCGGGACGAGCAGTACTTC. Amino acids: CASSLHGGRDEQYF. The variable domain in full, completed from reference TRBV18 and TRBJ2-7, reads NAGVMQNPRHLVRRRGQEARLRCSPMKGHSHVYWYRQLPEEGLKFMVYLQKENIIDESGMPKERFSAEFPKEGPSILRIQQVVRGDSAAYFCASSLHGGRDEQYFGPGTRLTVT.